One sample yielded the 11 T cell receptor beta chains listed below, sequenced in a study of blood T cell repertoires in COVID-19. Data came from immunoSEQ multiplex PCR; TCRdb stores just in-frame clones and leaves some out. This sample carries around 100,000 clones, 80% to 95% of them seen once, and the ten largest clones take 1.5% to 2%. Input material: peripheral blood. Every receptor here comes from a woman aged 50 to 60 with COVID-19, enrolled during active disease.

The chain joins TRBV19 to TRBJ1-4; 8 bases line up with TRBD1. The CDR3 length is 16 residues. Germline V gives CDR1 LNHDA, CDR2 SQIVND (reference sequence). V dropped 5 bases and J dropped 1; count of bases not matched to a gene: 6. In nucleotides, the CDR3 is TGTGCCAGTAGTTTGACAGGGGATATAACTAATGAAAAACTGTTTTTT. Its protein is CASSLTGDITNEKLFF.

The chain employs TRBV28 and TRBJ2-2; tentatively, D is TRBD2 (5 bases). V shed 3 bases and J shed 7 bases, with 15 bases lying between them. The CDR3 has 15 amino acids. Germline V gives CDR1 MDHEN, CDR2 SYDVKM. CDR3 in amino acids: CASSFRTPLGGELFF. In DNA, the CDR3 is TGTGCCAGCAGTTTCAGGACTCCCCTGGGCGGGGAGCTGTTTTTT.

The chain couples TRBV18 to TRBJ1-5; D is perhaps TRBD1 (6 bases). The CDR3 extends over 16 amino acids. Deletions cut 3 bases from V and 3 bases from J, with 15 bases between. CDR1 KGHSH and CDR2 LQKENI come from the germline V gene. CDR3 coding DNA: TGTGCCAGCTCACCGGAGTTGGACAGTATCAATCAGCCCCAGCATTTT. It encodes CASSPELDSINQPQHF.

The gene calls are TRBV24-1 and TRBJ1-2; 10 positions match TRBD1. Germline values: CDR1 KGHDR, CDR2 SFDVKD. The CDR3 is 16 amino acids. After removal of 4 bases from V and 5 bases from J, the junction contained 9 bases not matched to a gene. The CDR3 protein is CATSEKGTGDRYGYTF. The DNA for the CDR3 is TGTGCCACCAGTGAGAAAGGGACAGGGGATCGGTATGGCTACACCTTC.

The chain uses TRBV24-1 and TRBJ1-6; no clear D gene. The V and J ends lost 9 bases and 0 bases respectively, with 8 bases between them. The CDR3 has 14 residues. The germline CDR1 and CDR2 sequences are KGHDR and SFDVKD. The CDR3: CATAASSYNSPLHF. The DNA for the CDR3 is TGTGCCACCGCCGCCAGCTCCTATAATTCACCCCTCCACTTT.

The chain couples TRBV6-2 or TRBV6-3 to TRBJ2-7; 7 nucleotides align to TRBD1. Germline values: CDR1 MNHEY, CDR2 SVGEGT. This CDR3 has 15 residues. V was pared by 0 bases and J by 0 bases, with 2 bases of the junction left unmatched. The CDR3 protein is CASSYSPGGSYEQYF. The CDR3 DNA reads TGTGCCAGCAGTTACTCACCAGGGGGCTCCTACGAGCAGTACTTC.

The chain carries TRBV28 and TRBJ2-7, with 7 nucleotides matching TRBD1. The trim removed 8 bases at V and 2 bases at J, leaving 18 bases unmatched. Germline CDR1 MDHEN, CDR2 SYDVKM. The length of the CDR3 is 17 residues. Here the CDR3 reads CASLIETGAPFPYEQYF. The DNA for the CDR3 is TGTGCCAGCCTTATTGAAACAGGGGCCCCTTTCCCCTACGAGCAGTACTTC.

V gene TRBV5-1 combines with J gene TRBJ1-5; 8 bases map to TRBD1. The CDR3 contains 13 residues. V shed 0 bases, J shed 8 bases, and the junction held 1 base outside the gene matches. Germline CDR1 and CDR2: SGHRS and YFSETQ. The CDR3 DNA is TGCGCCAGCAGCTTGGGACAGGGGAAGCCCCAGCATTTT. Its protein is CASSLGQGKPQHF.

This clone was detected only once. Since the CDR3 does not end with the conserved phenylalanine or tryptophan, this likely comes from a read error. The DNA is omitted, as the CDR3 cannot be located on it reliably, and the CDR3 follows TCRdb's listing. J is TRBJ1-2 and V is TRBV14. With termini counted, the CDR3 has 14 amino acids. Germline V gene data show CDR1 as SGHDN and CDR2 as FVKESK. The CDR3 sequence is CASSQVSGSGRLHC.

The CDR3 sequence is CASSFQGTRNEQFF. CDR3 bases: TGTGCCAGTAGTTTCCAGGGTACCAGGAATGAGCAGTTCTTC. The chain employs TRBV19 and TRBJ2-1; D may be TRBD1 (5 bases). V was clipped by 5 bases and J by 7 bases, with 15 bases between them. Germline loops: CDR1 LNHDA, CDR2 SQIVND (reference sequence). The CDR3 spans 14 residues.

This chain uses TRBV5-8 with TRBJ2-5; D may be TRBD1 (5 bases). The V end lost 2 bases, the J end lost 10 bases, and 15 bases lay between the germline ends. Germline CDR1 SGHTS, CDR2 YDEGEE. The CDR3 loop spans 13 amino acids. The CDR3 sequence is CASSFRYRQSQYF. The CDR3 DNA reads as TGTGCCAGCAGCTTTCGATACCGACAGAGCCAGTACTTC. Drawing the rest from reference TRBV5-8 and TRBJ2-5, the complete variable domain is EAGVTQSPTHLIKTRGQQATLRCSPISGHTSVYWYQQALGLGLQFLLWYDEGEERNRGNFPPRFSGRQFPNYSSELNVNALELEDSALYLCASSFRYRQSQYFGPGTRLLVL.